This T cell receptor (beta chain) was observed in a study of identical twins. Study results and limitations: Twins' excess sharing was less marked for out-of-frame beta sequences. With abundant cord blood beta clonotypes, insertions were fewer; memory repertoires showed no such pattern.

TCRdb reprocessed the 5' RACE reads via MiXCR and lists one record per CDR3 protein. Of fewer than 650,000 distinct CDR3 sequences in the sample, nearly 10% were seen once. With 3 bases removed from V and 1 base from J, the gap between germline ends came to 4 bases. In germline, CDR1 is LNHNV, CDR2 YYDKDF (reference sequence). The CDR3 is made up of 14 amino acids. This clonotype was seen only a few times. Its target is unknown. The same sample was also used in a study of yellow fever vaccine responses in identical twins. That study adds: Twins reportedly had a vaccine T cell response that seemed partly convergent, partly personalized.

Sequencing input: PBMCs. The chain links TRBV15 to TRBJ1-6; no firm D call. The source of this sequence is a woman in her late teens or twenties in good health. The CDR3 sequence: CATSSRSYNSPLHF. In DNA form, the CDR3 reads TGTGCCACCAGCAGCCGTTCCTATAATTCACCCCTCCACTTT.